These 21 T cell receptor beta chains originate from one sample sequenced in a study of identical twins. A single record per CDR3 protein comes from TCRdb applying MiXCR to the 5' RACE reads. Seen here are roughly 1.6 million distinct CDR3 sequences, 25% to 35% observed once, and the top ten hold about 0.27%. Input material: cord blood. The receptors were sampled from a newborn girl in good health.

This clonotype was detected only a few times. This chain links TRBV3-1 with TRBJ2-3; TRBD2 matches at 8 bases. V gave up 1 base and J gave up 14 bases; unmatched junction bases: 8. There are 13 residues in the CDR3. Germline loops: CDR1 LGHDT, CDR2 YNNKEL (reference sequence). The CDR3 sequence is CASSQAPGGAWYF. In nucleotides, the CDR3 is TGTGCCAGCAGCCAAGCCCCCGGGGGGGCGTGGTATTTT.

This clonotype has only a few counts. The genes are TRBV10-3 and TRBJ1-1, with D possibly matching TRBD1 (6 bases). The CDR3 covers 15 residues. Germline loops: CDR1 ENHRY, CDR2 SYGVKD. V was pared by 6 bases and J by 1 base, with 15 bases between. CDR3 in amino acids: CAIRDTGYGNTEAFF. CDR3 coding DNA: TGTGCCATCAGGGATACAGGGTATGGGAACACTGAAGCTTTCTTT.

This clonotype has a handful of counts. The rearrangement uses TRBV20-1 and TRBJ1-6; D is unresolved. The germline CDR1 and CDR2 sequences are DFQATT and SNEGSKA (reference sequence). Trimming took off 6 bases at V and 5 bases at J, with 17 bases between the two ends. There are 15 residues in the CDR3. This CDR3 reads CSAPRPPADNSPLHF. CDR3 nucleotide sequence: TGCAGTGCACCGAGACCCCCCGCGGATAATTCACCCCTCCACTTT.

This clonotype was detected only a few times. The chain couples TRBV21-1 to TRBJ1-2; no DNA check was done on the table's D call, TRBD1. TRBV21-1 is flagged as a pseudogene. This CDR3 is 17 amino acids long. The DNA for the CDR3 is TGTGCCAGCAGCAAAGTCGGGGACAGGGGCTCAACCTATGGCTACACCTTC. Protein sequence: CASSKVGDRGSTYGYTF.

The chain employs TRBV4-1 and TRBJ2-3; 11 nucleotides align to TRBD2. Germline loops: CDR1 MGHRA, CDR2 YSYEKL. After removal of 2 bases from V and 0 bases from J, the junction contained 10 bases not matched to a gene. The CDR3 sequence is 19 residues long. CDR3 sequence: CASSQQLAGGHPSTDTQYF. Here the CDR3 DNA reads TGCGCCAGCAGCCAACAGCTAGCGGGGGGTCATCCTAGCACAGATACGCAGTATTTT.

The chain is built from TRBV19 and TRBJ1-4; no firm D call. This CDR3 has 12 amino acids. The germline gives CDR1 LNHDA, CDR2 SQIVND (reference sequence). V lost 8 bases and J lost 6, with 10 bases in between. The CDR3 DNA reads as TGTGCCAGTGGCCGCGGCCATGAAAAACTGTTTTTT. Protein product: CASGRGHEKLFF.

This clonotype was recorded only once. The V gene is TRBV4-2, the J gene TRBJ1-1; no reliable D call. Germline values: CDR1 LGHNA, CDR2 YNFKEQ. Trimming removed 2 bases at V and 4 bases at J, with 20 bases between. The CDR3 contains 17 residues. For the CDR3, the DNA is TGTGCCAGCAGCCAAAGTAAGATGGAAGTGGCGGGCACTGAAGCTTTCTTT. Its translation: CASSQSKMEVAGTEAFF.

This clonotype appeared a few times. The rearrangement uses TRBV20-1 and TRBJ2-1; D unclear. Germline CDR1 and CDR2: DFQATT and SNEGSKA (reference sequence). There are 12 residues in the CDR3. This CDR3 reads CSPRVTYNEQFF. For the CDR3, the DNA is TGCTCACCCCGGGTAACCTACAATGAGCAGTTCTTC.

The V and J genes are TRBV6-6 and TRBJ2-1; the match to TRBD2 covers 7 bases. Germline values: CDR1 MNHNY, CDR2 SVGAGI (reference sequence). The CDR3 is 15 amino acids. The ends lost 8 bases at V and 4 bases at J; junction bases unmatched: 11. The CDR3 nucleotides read TGTGCCAGCTCACCGGGCGGGAGTGGATACAATGAGCAGTTCTTC. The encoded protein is CASSPGGSGYNEQFF.

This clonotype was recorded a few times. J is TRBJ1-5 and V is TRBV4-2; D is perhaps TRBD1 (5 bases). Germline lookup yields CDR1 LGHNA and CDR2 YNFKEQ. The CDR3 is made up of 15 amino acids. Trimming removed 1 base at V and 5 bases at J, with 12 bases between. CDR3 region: CASSQVIQGDQPQHF. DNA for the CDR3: TGTGCCAGCAGCCAAGTAATCCAGGGAGATCAGCCCCAGCATTTT.

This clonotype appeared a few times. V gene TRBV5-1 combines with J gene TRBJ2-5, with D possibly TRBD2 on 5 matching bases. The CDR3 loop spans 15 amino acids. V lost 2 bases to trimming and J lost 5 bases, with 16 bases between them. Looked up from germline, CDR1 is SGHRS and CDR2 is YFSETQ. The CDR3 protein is CASSLMSGSSETQYF. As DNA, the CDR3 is TGCGCCAGCAGCTTAATGTCGGGATCGTCTGAGACCCAGTACTTC.

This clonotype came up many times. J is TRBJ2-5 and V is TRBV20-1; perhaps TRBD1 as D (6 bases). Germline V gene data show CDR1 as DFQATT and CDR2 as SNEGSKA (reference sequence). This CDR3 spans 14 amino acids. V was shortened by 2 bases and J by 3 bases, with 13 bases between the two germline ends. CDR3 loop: CSARLGALEETQYF. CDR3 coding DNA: TGCAGTGCTAGACTGGGGGCCTTAGAAGAGACCCAGTACTTC.

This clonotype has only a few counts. The CDR3 DNA follows: TGTGCCATCAGTTCGGACAGGGACGAGCAGTACTTC. As protein: CAISSDRDEQYF. The rearrangement uses TRBV10-3 and TRBJ2-5, with 8 positions matching TRBD1. The assigned J gene may be wrong: the sequence end matches TRBJ2-7 better. The CDR3 is made up of 12 amino acids. CDR1 and CDR2 from the germline V gene are ENHRY and SYGVKD.

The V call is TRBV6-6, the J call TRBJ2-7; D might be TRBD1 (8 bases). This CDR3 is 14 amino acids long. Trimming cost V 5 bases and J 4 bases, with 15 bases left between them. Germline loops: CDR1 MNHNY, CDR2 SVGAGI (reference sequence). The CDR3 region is CASSAGDRHYEQYF. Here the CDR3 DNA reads TGTGCCAGCAGTGCGGGGGACAGGCATTACGAGCAGTACTTC.

CDR3 protein: CASRFLGLAGELYEQYF. In DNA, the CDR3 is TGTGCCAGCAGATTCCTGGGACTAGCGGGAGAACTCTACGAGCAGTACTTC. V usage is TRBV6-6 and J usage is TRBJ2-7; 14 bases agree with TRBD2. CDR1 is MNHNY and CDR2 is SVGAGI in the germline V gene (reference sequence). Trimming took 6 bases from V and 3 from J; bases not matched to a gene: 10. This CDR3 has 17 residues.

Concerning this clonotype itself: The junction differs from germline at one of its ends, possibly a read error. This chain's CDR3 is CTTSGASASTDTQYF. The CDR3, as DNA: TGTACCACCAGTGGAGCTAGCGCGAGCACAGATACGCAGTATTTT. The chain carries TRBV24-1 and TRBJ2-3; maybe TRBD2 (6 bases). Germline V gives CDR1 KGHDR, CDR2 SFDVKD. This CDR3 spans 15 amino acids.

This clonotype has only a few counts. The CDR3 DNA reads as TGCGCCAGCAGTCTGGATGGTAGGGGTACGCAGTATTTT. Residues: CASSLDGRGTQYF. The rearrangement joins TRBV5-1 to TRBJ2-3; D may be TRBD1 (5 bases). There are 13 residues in the CDR3. Germline CDR1 reads SGHRS; CDR2 reads YFSETQ. V lost 5 bases and J lost 8, with 15 bases in between.

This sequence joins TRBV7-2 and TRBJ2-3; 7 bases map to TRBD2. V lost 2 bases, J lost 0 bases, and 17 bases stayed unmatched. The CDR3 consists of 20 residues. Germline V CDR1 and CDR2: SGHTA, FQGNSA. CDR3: CASSLIGPVVWRGSTDTQYF. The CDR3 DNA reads TGTGCCAGCAGCTTAATCGGCCCAGTGGTGTGGCGGGGGAGCACAGATACGCAGTATTTT.

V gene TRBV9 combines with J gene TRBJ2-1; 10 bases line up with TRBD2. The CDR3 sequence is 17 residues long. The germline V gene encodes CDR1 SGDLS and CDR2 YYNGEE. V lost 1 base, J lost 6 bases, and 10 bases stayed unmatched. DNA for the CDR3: TGTGCCAGCAGCGTATCCTTAGGGGGACTAGCGTCCAATGAGCAGTTCTTC. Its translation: CASSVSLGGLASNEQFF. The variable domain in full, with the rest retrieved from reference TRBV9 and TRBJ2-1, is DSGVTQTPKHLITATGQRVTLRCSPRSGDLSVYWYQQSLDQGLQFLIQYYNGEERAKGNILERFSAQQFPDLHSELNLSSLELGDSALYFCASSVSLGGLASNEQFFGPGTRLTVL.

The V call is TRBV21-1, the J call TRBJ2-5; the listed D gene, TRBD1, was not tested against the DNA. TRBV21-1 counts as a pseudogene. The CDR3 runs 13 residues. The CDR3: CASSKGTKETQYF. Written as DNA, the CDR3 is TGTGCCAGCAGCAAAGGGACAAAAGAGACCCAGTACTTC.

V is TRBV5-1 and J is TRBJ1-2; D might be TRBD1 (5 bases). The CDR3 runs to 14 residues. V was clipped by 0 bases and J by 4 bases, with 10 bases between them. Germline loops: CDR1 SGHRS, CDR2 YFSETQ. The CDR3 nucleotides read TGCGCCAGCAGCTTGGGGGACGCCGGCTATGGCTACACCTTC. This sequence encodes CASSLGDAGYGYTF.